One and the same sample provided the 27 T cell receptor beta chains below, sequenced in a study of blood T cell repertoires in COVID-19. The method was immunoSEQ multiplex PCR; TCRdb's version includes in-frame clones alone and lacks a portion of them. The sample includes about 220,000 clones, roughly 82% of them seen just once. Sequencing used peripheral blood. The receptors originated from a man over 45 with active or convalescent COVID-19.

This chain connects TRBV10-2 to TRBJ2-1, with TRBD2 matching 8 bases. The germline gives CDR1 WSHSY, CDR2 SAAADI. This CDR3 has 16 amino acids. V gave up 3 bases and J gave up 1 base; unmatched junction bases: 5. The DNA for the CDR3 is TGCGCCAGCAGTGATACCCAGCGGGGGTCCTACAATGAGCAGTTCTTC. It specifies CASSDTQRGSYNEQFF.

This rearrangement joins TRBV7-8 to TRBJ2-1, with 10 nucleotides matching TRBD2. CDR3 length equals 20 residues. J lost 0 bases, V lost 1 base, and 12 bases had no gene match. CDR1 and CDR2 from the germline V gene are SGHVS and FQNEAQ. The CDR3 sequence: CASSLDVAGGLPSSYNEQFF. The CDR3 bases are TGTGCCAGCAGCTTAGACGTAGCGGGGGGCCTCCCTAGCTCCTACAATGAGCAGTTCTTC.

This chain uses TRBV23-1 with TRBJ2-2; TRBD1 aligns across 7 bases. TRBV23-1 is flagged as an ORF with uncertain function. The CDR3 covers 15 residues. Trimming took 7 bases from V and 4 from J; bases not matched to a gene: 9. The CDR3 is CASKTGSGSTGELFF. Written as DNA, the CDR3 is TGCGCCAGCAAGACAGGGTCGGGGAGCACCGGGGAGCTGTTTTTT.

The CDR3 here is CATSWDRAGSPLHF. The CDR3 nucleotides read TGTGCCACCAGCTGGGACAGGGCGGGTTCACCCCTCCACTTT. The chain links TRBV15 to TRBJ1-6, with TRBD1 identical over 9 bases. J was trimmed by 9 bases and V by 5 bases; bases with no gene match: 5. The CDR3 contains 14 residues. CDR1 is LNHNV, CDR2 YYDKDF, per germline (reference sequence).

This chain joins TRBV28 and TRBJ2-7; D may be TRBD1 (6 bases). Germline loops: CDR1 MDHEN, CDR2 SYDVKM. V was cut by 6 bases and J by 6 bases, with 12 bases left in between. The CDR3 is 12 amino acids. CDR3 coding DNA: TGTGCCAGCAGCCTAGGGGGTCCCGAGCAGTACGTC. The encoded protein is CASSLGGPEQYV.

The table lists this clone with a count of one. The chain uses TRBV6-5 and TRBJ2-1; 12 nucleotides agree with TRBD2. The CDR3 sequence is 14 residues long. CDR1 MNHEY and CDR2 SVGAGI come from the germline V gene. V was pared by 2 bases and J by 8 bases, with 1 base of the junction left unmatched. CDR3 DNA: TGTGCCAGCAGTTACGGGACTAGCGGGTATGAGCAGTTCTTC. Protein sequence: CASSYGTSGYEQFF.

The chain employs TRBV28 and TRBJ1-1; no clear D gene. This CDR3 comprises 16 residues. The germline gives CDR1 MDHEN, CDR2 SYDVKM. V was clipped by 5 bases and J by 5 bases, with 21 bases between them. The CDR3 nucleotides read TGTGCCAGCAGTCTCCGGGGAGAAGCGGAAGGTACTGAAGCTTTCTTT. This sequence encodes CASSLRGEAEGTEAFF. Looking up the rest from reference TRBV28 and TRBJ1-1 gives the full variable domain: DVKVTQSSRYLVKRTGEKVFLECVQDMDHENMFWYRQDPGLGLRLIYFSYDVKMKEKGDIPEGYSVSREKKERFSLILESASTNQTSMYLCASSLRGEAEGTEAFFGQGTRLTVV.

The V gene is TRBV6-2 or TRBV6-3, the J gene TRBJ1-1, with TRBD1 matching over 7 bases. V was clipped by 4 bases and J by 5 bases; unmatched bases: 10. This CDR3 has 15 amino acids. Per the germline V gene, CDR1 is MNHEY and CDR2 is SVGEGT. The CDR3 spells CASSSLDRDRTEAFF. The DNA of the CDR3 is TGTGCCAGCAGTTCCCTCGACAGGGATAGGACTGAAGCTTTCTTT.

This rearrangement joins TRBV29-1 to TRBJ1-4, with a possible D match to TRBD1 (6 bases). Trimming took off 2 bases at V and 7 bases at J, with 14 bases between the two ends. Germline V gene lookup returns CDR1 SQVTM and CDR2 ANQGSEA. The CDR3 loop spans 14 amino acids. The CDR3 loop reads CSVELQGFFEKLFF. CDR3 DNA: TGCAGCGTTGAACTACAGGGTTTCTTTGAAAAACTGTTTTTT.

The rearrangement uses TRBV5-1 and TRBJ2-3; possibly TRBD2 for D (5 bases). Per the germline V gene, CDR1 is SGHRS and CDR2 is YFSETQ. Deletions cut 2 bases from V and 2 bases from J, with 12 bases between. The CDR3 spans 15 residues. CDR3 in DNA: TGCGCCAGCAGCTTCAGGACTGGGAACACAGATACGCAGTATTTT. Its translation is CASSFRTGNTDTQYF.

This rearrangement joins TRBV7-2 to TRBJ1-5; 9 bases map to TRBD1. There are 15 residues in the CDR3. The V gene's germline CDR1 is SGHTA and CDR2 FQGNSA. The trim removed 1 base at V and 6 bases at J, leaving 4 bases unmatched. The CDR3, as DNA: TGTGCCAGCAGCTTAGATCGGACAGGGGTTCAGCCCCAGCATTTT. Its translation is CASSLDRTGVQPQHF.

The DNA for the CDR3 is TGTGCCAGCAGTGAAGGGACAGGCTGGGAGCCCCAGCATTTT. It specifies CASSEGTGWEPQHF. The chain has TRBV2 and TRBJ1-5; TRBD1 matches 7 bases. The length of the CDR3 is 14 residues. Germline trimming cut 1 base from V and 8 bases from J; bases unmatched to any gene: 5. Germline CDR1 and CDR2: SNHLY and FYNNEI.

This clone was seen just once. V and J are TRBV4-2 and TRBJ1-1, with D possibly being TRBD1 (5 bases). The CDR3 has 19 residues. Germline CDR1 LGHNA, CDR2 YNFKEQ. With 0 bases removed from V and 1 base from J, the gap between germline ends came to 21 bases. The CDR3 loop reads CASSQDFSGRKGENTEAFF. CDR3 coding DNA: TGTGCCAGCAGCCAAGACTTTAGCGGTAGGAAAGGGGAGAACACTGAAGCTTTCTTT.

This chain uses TRBV6-6 with TRBJ2-1; 11 bases map to TRBD2. J gave up 0 bases and V 5 bases, and 18 bases lay outside the gene matches. This CDR3 has 21 amino acids. Germline assignment: CDR1 MNHNY and CDR2 SVGAGI (reference sequence). In DNA, the CDR3 is TGTGCCAGCAGTCACCTCCATTTTAGAGGTACTAGCGGGAGCTCCTACAATGAGCAGTTCTTC. As protein: CASSHLHFRGTSGSSYNEQFF.

The rearrangement links TRBV11-2 to TRBJ1-2; D may be TRBD1 (5 bases). CDR1 is SGHAT and CDR2 is FQNNGV in the germline V gene. Between the trimmed V and J ends, which lost 6 bases and 3 bases, there was a span of 17 bases. The CDR3 runs 15 residues. Written as DNA, the CDR3 is TGTGCCAGCAGAGGAATGAAGGCGGGGGACTATGGCTACACCTTC. Translation gives CASRGMKAGDYGYTF.

The V and J genes are TRBV24-1 and TRBJ2-1; the match to TRBD2 covers 8 bases. This CDR3 comprises 16 residues. In germline, CDR1 is KGHDR, CDR2 SFDVKD. V gave up 4 bases and J gave up 1 base; unmatched junction bases: 5. The DNA of the CDR3 is TGTGCCACCAGTGACGCCGTAGCGGGATCCTACAATGAGCAGTTCTTC. Translation: CATSDAVAGSYNEQFF.

The V and J genes are TRBV9 and TRBJ1-3; D is perhaps TRBD1 (6 bases). Deletions cut 3 bases from V and 1 base from J, with 11 bases between. This CDR3 has 15 amino acids. Germline lookup yields CDR1 SGDLS and CDR2 YYNGEE. CDR3 loop: CASSASGTSGNTIYF. DNA for the CDR3: TGTGCCAGCAGCGCCTCCGGGACATCTGGAAACACCATATATTTT.

The rearrangement uses TRBV20-1 and TRBJ1-1; TRBD1 might be the D (5 bases). The CDR3 has 13 residues. Germline CDR1 reads DFQATT; CDR2 reads SNEGSKA (reference sequence). V lost 3 bases to trimming and J lost 1 base, with 9 bases between them. CDR3 DNA: TGCAGTGCTAGTTCGCAGGGGAACACTGAAGCTTTCTTT. This encodes CSASSQGNTEAFF.

This chain links TRBV7-9 with TRBJ2-7, with 7 bases lining up with TRBD1. The germline V gene encodes CDR1 SEHNR and CDR2 FQNEAQ (reference sequence). J gave up 3 bases and V 5 bases, and 4 bases lay outside the gene matches. This CDR3 region has 13 residues. CDR3 DNA sequence: TGTGCCAGCAGCCACAGGGGTAGCTACGAGCAGTACTTC. Translating gives CASSHRGSYEQYF.

The chain couples TRBV7-8 to TRBJ2-1; a weak D match, TRBD1 (6 bases). The V end was cut by 2 bases, the J end by 5 bases, with 10 bases between. CDR1 SGHVS and CDR2 FQNEAQ come from the germline V gene. The CDR3 is 14 residues long. Here the CDR3 DNA reads TGTGCCAGCAGCTTACAAGGGACACACAATGAGCAGTTCTTC. Translated, it gives CASSLQGTHNEQFF.

This sequence joins TRBV7-9 and TRBJ2-3; 8 nucleotides agree with TRBD1. Per the germline V gene, CDR1 is SEHNR and CDR2 is FQNEAQ (reference sequence). The CDR3 runs 18 residues. The V and J ends lost 1 base and 4 bases, in that order; junction bases with no gene match: 13. CDR3 residues: CASSLGPNSRGLADTQYF. The CDR3 nucleotides read TGTGCCAGCAGCTTAGGACCCAATTCCAGGGGGCTCGCAGATACGCAGTATTTT.

The chain recombines TRBV5-6 with TRBJ2-1, with 10 bases aligning to TRBD2. The CDR3 totals 17 residues. The germline V gene has CDR1 SGHDT and CDR2 YYEEEE. J gave up 3 bases and V 1 base, and 7 bases lay outside the gene matches. This CDR3 is CASSLYAGLADYNEQFF. The CDR3 DNA follows: TGTGCCAGCAGCTTGTATGCCGGACTAGCGGACTACAATGAGCAGTTCTTC.

CDR3 amino acids: CASSGRTATNTEAFF. The CDR3 DNA reads as TGCGCCAGCAGCGGGCGAACAGCCACGAACACTGAAGCTTTCTTT. The chain has TRBV5-1 and TRBJ1-1; D is unresolved. The CDR3 length is 15 residues. In germline, CDR1 is SGHRS, CDR2 YFSETQ. Trimming stripped 4 bases from V and 1 base from J, with 14 bases between.

The rearrangement uses TRBV20-1 and TRBJ2-1; TRBD1 matches 7 bases. CDR1 and CDR2 (germline): DFQATT, SNEGSKA (reference sequence). Unmatched junction bases numbered 17, after V lost 3 bases and J lost 0 bases. The CDR3 runs 19 residues. CDR3 sequence reads: CSASGRPGGTYSSYNEQFF. The CDR3 DNA follows: TGCAGTGCTAGTGGAAGGCCAGGGGGTACCTATAGCTCCTACAATGAGCAGTTCTTC.

In the case of this clone: The junction departs from germline at one end; a sequencing error may be responsible. This chain links TRBV12-3 or TRBV12-4 with TRBJ1-2; TRBD1 matches at 8 bases. This CDR3 contains 13 residues. DNA of the CDR3: TGTGCCAGCAGGTTAGACAGGGGCCATGGCTACACCTTC. It yields the protein CASRLDRGHGYTF.

This clone has only one observation. The rearrangement uses TRBV9 and TRBJ2-1, with a possible D match to TRBD2 (5 bases). The germline CDR1 and CDR2 sequences are SGDLS and YYNGEE. The CDR3 runs to 18 residues. V shed 4 bases and J shed 2 bases, with 22 bases lying between them. The CDR3 protein is CASSPHSSFGRAYNEQFF. In nucleotides, the CDR3 is TGTGCCAGCAGCCCTCATTCGAGTTTTGGGCGGGCCTACAATGAGCAGTTCTTC.

This clone has just one count. This chain connects TRBV7-9 to TRBJ2-2; D is possibly TRBD1 (6 bases). The CDR3 has 13 residues. Germline CDR1 reads SEHNR; CDR2 reads FQNEAQ (reference sequence). Trimming took off 6 bases at V and 6 bases at J, with 11 bases between the two ends. CDR3 region: CASRTTGPGELFF. In nucleotides, the CDR3 is TGTGCCAGCAGGACAACAGGGCCCGGGGAGCTGTTTTTT.